The 10 T cell receptor beta chains presented below share a single source sample, sequenced in a study of T-cell memory formation after mild COVID-19. Using its own MiXCR run on the 5' RACE reads, TCRdb lists one record per CDR3 protein. Among a few hundred thousand distinct CDR3 sequences listed, around a fifth were seen once. Sequencing used PBMCs or a T cell subset sorted from them (not recorded which). Receptors were obtained from an adult woman who had mild COVID-19 (a few samples of this study predate the infection). Cell type and time point are not known.

The rearrangement uses TRBV7-9 and TRBJ1-2; D unresolved. Trimming removed 5 bases from V and 4 bases from J, with 20 bases in between. CDR1 SEHNR and CDR2 FQNEAQ come from the germline V gene (reference sequence). CDR3 length: 16 amino acids. The CDR3 is CASSQVGKPGVYGYTF. The CDR3 region has the DNA TGTGCCAGCAGCCAAGTTGGCAAACCCGGGGTCTATGGCTACACCTTC.

The chain is built from TRBV25-1 and TRBJ2-5; D is perhaps TRBD1 or TRBD2 (6 bases each). Trimming pared 7 bases from V and 4 bases from J, leaving 13 bases between. The CDR3 runs 13 residues. Looked up from germline, CDR1 is MGHDK and CDR2 is SYGVNS. The CDR3 nucleotides are TGTGCCAGCAACTGGGGGGCGGGAGAGACCCAGTACTTC. Translated, it gives CASNWGAGETQYF.

This clonotype appeared a few times. This sequence joins TRBV2 and TRBJ1-1; D call uncertain. Germline-derived CDR1 and CDR2 are SNHLY and FYNNEI. This CDR3 is built from 14 residues. Trimming pared 6 bases from V and 4 bases from J, leaving 15 bases between. This CDR3 reads CASRISEGSTEAFF. The CDR3 DNA sequence: TGTGCCAGCAGAATCTCGGAGGGATCCACTGAAGCTTTCTTT. The full variable domain, rest sourced from reference TRBV2 and TRBJ1-1, is EPEVTQTPSHQVTQMGQEVILRCVPISNHLYFYWYRQILGQKVEFLVSFYNNEISEKSEIFDDQFSVERPDGSNFTLKIRSTKLEDSAMYFCASRISEGSTEAFFGQGTRLTVV.

This clonotype was detected many times. The rearrangement joins TRBV12-3 or TRBV12-4 to TRBJ1-4; D is ambiguous. V was shortened by 3 bases and J by 0 bases, with 5 bases between the two germline ends. CDR3 length equals 14 residues. This CDR3 reads CASSFGATNEKLFF. CDR3 coding DNA: TGTGCCAGCAGTTTTGGCGCAACTAATGAAAAACTGTTTTTT.

V and J are TRBV7-9 and TRBJ2-3, with 7 nucleotides matching TRBD2. Germline V gene sequence: CDR1 SEHNR, CDR2 FQNEAQ (reference sequence). The CDR3 has 14 residues. With V trimmed by 5 bases and J by 6 bases, 8 bases remained unmatched. The CDR3 nucleotides are TGTGCCAGCAGCCGGGACTACCCTAGCGATACGCAGTATTTT. As protein: CASSRDYPSDTQYF.

This clonotype was found a few times. The chain combines TRBV11-2 with TRBJ1-1; D unclear. The V and J ends lost 0 bases and 0 bases respectively, with 5 bases between them. Looked up from germline, CDR1 is SGHAT and CDR2 is FQNNGV. The CDR3 contains 14 residues. The CDR3 is CASSLEVVNTEAFF. CDR3 DNA: TGTGCCAGCAGCTTAGAGGTGGTGAACACTGAAGCTTTCTTT.

The chain combines TRBV2 with TRBJ2-7, with no clear D. The ends were cut back, 2 bases at V and 4 bases at J, with 6 bases in the middle. The germline V gene has CDR1 SNHLY and CDR2 FYNNEI. This CDR3 comprises 12 residues. CDR3 residues: CASSEFRYEQYF. CDR3 sequence (DNA): TGTGCCAGCAGTGAATTTCGGTACGAGCAGTACTTC.

This clonotype was seen a few times. A junction end diverges from the germline sequence, so it may reflect a read error. J is TRBJ2-1 and V is TRBV7-2, with TRBD2 matching 16 bases. CDR3 length: 15 residues. Germline values: CDR1 SGHTA, CDR2 FQGNSA. Here the CDR3 reads CAGTSGRAGGNEQSF. CDR3 DNA sequence: TGTGCCGGGACTAGCGGGAGGGCCGGGGGCAATGAGCAGTCCTTC.

In this sample, this clonotype turned up a few times. Germline is not matched at one junction end, which may reflect a read error. This chain joins TRBV20-1 and TRBJ1-2; 7 bases fit TRBD1. Germline values: CDR1 DFQATT, CDR2 SNEGSKA (reference sequence). The CDR3 covers 15 residues. The CDR3 DNA follows: TGCAGTGCTAGTCCAGCCATCTCGGGACAGTCCCTGCCAGACTTC. It is translated as CSASPAISGQSLPDF.

The genes are TRBV29-1 and TRBJ2-7, with TRBD1 identical over 7 bases. In germline, CDR1 is SQVTM, CDR2 ANQGSEA. Trimming at V came to 6 bases and at J to 5 bases, leaving 13 bases not matched to a gene. This CDR3 has 14 amino acids. The CDR3 here is CSVYPRGHLDEQYF. The CDR3 DNA follows: TGCAGCGTCTATCCAAGGGGGCATCTAGACGAGCAGTACTTC.